Here is one T cell receptor (delta chain) with its context. Its antigen is not known. The sample comes from a study of Vδ1+ human thymocytes. General study points: Donors shared many TRG clonotypes but few TRD clonotypes. Despite high sort purity, roughly 20% of thymic T cell receptor delta sequences were Vdelta2. Highly polyclonal TRG and TRD repertoires with Gaussian CDR3 length distributions appeared in thymus.

The CDR3 is 20 residues long. From germline, CDR1 is TSWWSYY and CDR2 QGS. V shed 4 bases, J shed 7 bases, and the junction held 26 bases outside the gene matches. RNA was extracted from the cells and then reverse transcribed. CDR3 amplicons came from multiplex PCR with pooled V-gene forward and constant-region reverse primers. TCRdb made new clone calls on the multiplex PCR reads using CATT. The sample includes about 75,000 delta-chain clones, approximately 30% of them seen just once. After alphabeta T cell depletion, CD3+ Vdelta1+ Vdelta2- thymocytes were sorted. This receptor was taken from a boy under two years old who had congenital heart surgery. The sequencing input was Vdelta1+ gamma-delta thymocytes from the thymus. The subset here: FACS-sorted CD3+ TCRalphabeta- TCRVdelta1+ TCRVdelta2- thymocytes. V gene TRDV1 combines with J gene TRDJ1, with 8 bases fitting TRDD2. CDR3 protein: CALGAALFTSYSRKCGKLIF. The CDR3 coding sequence is TGTGCTCTTGGGGCCGCCCTTTTTACTTCCTACTCACGTAAGTGTGGTAAACTCATCTTT.